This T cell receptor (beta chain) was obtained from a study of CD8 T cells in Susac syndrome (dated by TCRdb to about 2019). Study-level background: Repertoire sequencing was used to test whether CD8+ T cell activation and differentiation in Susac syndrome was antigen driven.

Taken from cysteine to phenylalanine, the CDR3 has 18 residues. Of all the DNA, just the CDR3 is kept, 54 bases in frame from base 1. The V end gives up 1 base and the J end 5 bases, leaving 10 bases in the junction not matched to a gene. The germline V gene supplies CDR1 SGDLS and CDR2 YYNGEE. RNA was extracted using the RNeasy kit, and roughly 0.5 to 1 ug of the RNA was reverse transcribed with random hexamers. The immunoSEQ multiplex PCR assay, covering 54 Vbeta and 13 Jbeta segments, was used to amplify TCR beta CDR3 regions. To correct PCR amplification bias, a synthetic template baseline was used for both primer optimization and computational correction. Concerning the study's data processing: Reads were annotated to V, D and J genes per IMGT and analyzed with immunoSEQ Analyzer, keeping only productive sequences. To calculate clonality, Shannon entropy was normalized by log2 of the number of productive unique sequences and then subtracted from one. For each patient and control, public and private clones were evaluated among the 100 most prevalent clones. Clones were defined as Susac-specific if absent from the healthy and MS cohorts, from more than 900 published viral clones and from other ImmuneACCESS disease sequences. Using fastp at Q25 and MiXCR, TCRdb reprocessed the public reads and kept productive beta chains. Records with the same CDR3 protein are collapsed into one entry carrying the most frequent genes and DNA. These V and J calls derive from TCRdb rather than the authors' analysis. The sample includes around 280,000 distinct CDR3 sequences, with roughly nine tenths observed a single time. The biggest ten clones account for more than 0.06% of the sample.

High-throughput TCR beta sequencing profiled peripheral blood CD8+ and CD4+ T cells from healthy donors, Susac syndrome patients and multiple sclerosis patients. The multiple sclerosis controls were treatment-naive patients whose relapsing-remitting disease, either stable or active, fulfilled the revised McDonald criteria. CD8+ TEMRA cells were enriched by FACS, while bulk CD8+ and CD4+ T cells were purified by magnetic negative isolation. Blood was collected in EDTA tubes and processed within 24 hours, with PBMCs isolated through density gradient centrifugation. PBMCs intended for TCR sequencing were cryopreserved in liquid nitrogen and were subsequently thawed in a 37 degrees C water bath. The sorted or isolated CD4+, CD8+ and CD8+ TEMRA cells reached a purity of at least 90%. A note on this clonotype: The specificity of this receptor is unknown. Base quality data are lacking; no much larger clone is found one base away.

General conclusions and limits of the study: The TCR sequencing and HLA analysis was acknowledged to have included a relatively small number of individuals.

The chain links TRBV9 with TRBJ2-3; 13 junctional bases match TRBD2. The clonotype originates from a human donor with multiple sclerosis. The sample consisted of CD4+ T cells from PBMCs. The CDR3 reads CASSVTAGTSGVRDTQYF. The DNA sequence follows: TGTGCCAGCAGCGTAACCGCCGGGACTAGCGGGGTGAGAGATACGCAGTATTTT.